The 14 T cell receptor beta chains presented below share a single source sample, sequenced in a study of control samples from healthy donors and cancer patients. The table came from immunoSEQ multiplex PCR; TCRdb's copy has only in-frame clones and leaves some out. The sample records about 120,000 clones, more than 70% being singletons. The sequencing input was blood. The receptors derive from a man aged 50 to 59 in good health.

The chain employs TRBV29-1 and TRBJ1-1; D is possibly TRBD1 (5 bases). The V gene's germline CDR1 is SQVTM and CDR2 ANQGSEA. Trimming cost V 7 bases and J 3 bases, with 24 bases left between them. The CDR3 consists of 16 residues. The CDR3 DNA reads as TGCAGCGCGACCCCACTCGGACCCAGAGGGGACACTGAAGCTTTCTTT. This sequence encodes CSATPLGPRGDTEAFF.

The chain couples TRBV3-1 (or the pseudogene TRBV3-2) to TRBJ1-4; D remains unclear. The V end lost 2 bases, the J end lost 5 bases, and 6 bases lay between the germline ends. The CDR3 contains 13 residues. The germline CDR1 and CDR2 sequences are LGHDT and YNNKEL (reference sequence). The CDR3 protein is CASSQFRNEKLFF. Here the CDR3 DNA reads TGTGCCAGCAGCCAATTCAGAAATGAAAAACTGTTTTTT.

The chain is built from TRBV27 and TRBJ2-7; no clear D. Trimming pared 0 bases from V and 3 bases from J, leaving 6 bases between. Germline CDR1 and CDR2: MNHEY and SMNVEV (reference sequence). CDR3 length: 13 residues. The CDR3 DNA follows: TGTGCCAGCAGTTTATCAAGGAGCTACGAGCAGTACTTC. It codes for CASSLSRSYEQYF.

This clone came up a few times. This chain links TRBV7-9 with TRBJ1-2; 9 bases fit TRBD1. The CDR3 runs to 15 residues. J gave up 6 bases and V 1 base, and 6 bases lay outside the gene matches. Germline V gives CDR1 SEHNR, CDR2 FQNEAQ (reference sequence). This CDR3 reads CASSLGGQGVNGYTF. The CDR3 nucleotides read TGTGCCAGCAGCTTAGGGGGACAGGGAGTGAATGGCTACACCTTC.

The J gene is TRBJ1-5, the V gene TRBV19; D is ambiguous. The CDR3 is made up of 13 amino acids. From germline, CDR1 is LNHDA and CDR2 SQIVND (reference sequence). V was clipped by 5 bases and J by 6 bases, with 11 bases between them. The CDR3 DNA reads as TGTGCCAGTAGTGCCAGCGGTCCTCAGCCCCAGCATTTT. Encoded protein: CASSASGPQPQHF.

The chain recombines TRBV9 with TRBJ2-1; TRBD1 is a possible D gene (5 bases). CDR1 and CDR2 (germline): SGDLS, YYNGEE. The germline V and J ends were trimmed by 0 bases and 5 bases, with 9 bases remaining between them. The CDR3 loop spans 14 amino acids. The CDR3 sequence: CASSVATANNEQFF. DNA for the CDR3: TGTGCCAGCAGCGTAGCGACAGCTAACAATGAGCAGTTCTTC.

The rearrangement links TRBV5-8 to TRBJ2-7, with D uncertain. Trimming cost V 1 base and J 4 bases, with 12 bases left between them. This CDR3 is 14 amino acids long. Germline assignment: CDR1 SGHTS and CDR2 YDEGEE. CDR3 amino acids: CASSLRPTGYEQYF. The CDR3 region has the DNA TGTGCCAGCAGCTTGAGGCCTACGGGTTACGAGCAGTACTTC.

The rearrangement links TRBV7-9 to TRBJ1-1; D possibly corresponds to TRBD1 (5 bases). Trimming left V 4 bases short and J 3 bases short, with 9 bases between. From germline, CDR1 is SEHNR and CDR2 FQNEAQ (reference sequence). This CDR3 spans 13 amino acids. The CDR3 reads CASSSGGYTEAFF. The CDR3 DNA reads as TGTGCCAGCAGCTCTGGGGGGTACACTGAAGCTTTCTTT.

The chain is built from TRBV29-1 and TRBJ2-7, with TRBD1 matching over 8 bases. The V and J ends lost 4 bases and 4 bases, in that order; junction bases with no gene match: 9. Germline lookup yields CDR1 SQVTM and CDR2 ANQGSEA. This CDR3 spans 14 amino acids. The DNA for the CDR3 is TGCAGCGTTGGAGGGGCAGGGGGCACGTACGAGCAGTACTTC. Its protein product is CSVGGAGGTYEQYF.

The chain carries TRBV4-1 and TRBJ2-2; D may be TRBD1 or TRBD2 (7 bases each). Germline loops: CDR1 MGHRA, CDR2 YSYEKL. V was cut by 9 bases and J by 5 bases, with 13 bases left in between. CDR3 size: 13 residues. The CDR3 DNA is TGCGCCAGTGGGACAGCGGGGACCGGGGAGCTGTTTTTT. This gives the protein CASGTAGTGELFF.

In this sample, this clone turned up once. In DNA form, the CDR3 reads TGTGCCAGCAGTTTAGGGGGTTCACAGGGGGTGGTTGATGGCTACACCTTC. It translates to CASSLGGSQGVVDGYTF. The rearrangement uses TRBV27 and TRBJ1-2; 8 bases match TRBD1. V shed 2 bases and J 6 bases; nucleotides not matched to a gene: 14. The CDR3 covers 17 residues. CDR1 MNHEY and CDR2 SMNVEV come from the germline V gene (reference sequence).

This rearrangement joins TRBV9 to TRBJ2-1, with 9 bases that match TRBD1. V lost 1 base, J lost 5 bases, and 7 bases stayed unmatched. Germline loops: CDR1 SGDLS, CDR2 YYNGEE. The CDR3 is 16 amino acids. The CDR3 here is CASSVNRDREDNEQFF. In DNA, the CDR3 is TGTGCCAGCAGCGTAAATAGGGACAGGGAGGACAATGAGCAGTTCTTC.

The gene calls are TRBV14 and TRBJ1-1; D not resolved. There are 11 residues in the CDR3. Trimming shortened V by 4 bases and J by 4 bases, and 4 bases separated the two germline ends. Germline assignment: CDR1 SGHDN and CDR2 FVKESK. CDR3 in amino acids: CASSLSTEAFF. The CDR3 DNA is TGTGCCAGCAGCCTGAGCACTGAAGCTTTCTTT.

The chain uses TRBV4-1 and TRBJ1-6; D is ambiguous. The germline gives CDR1 MGHRA, CDR2 YSYEKL. V lost 0 bases to trimming and J lost 0 bases, with 18 bases between them. The CDR3 covers 20 residues. CDR3 amino acids: CASSQEGSRGISSYNSPLHF. CDR3 coding DNA: TGCGCCAGCAGCCAAGAGGGCTCACGCGGTATTAGCTCCTATAATTCACCCCTCCACTTT.